These 9 T cell receptor beta chains came from one sample sequenced in a study of T-cell reconstitution after alpha-beta-depleted transplantation in children. Unique molecular identifiers were incorporated when the TCRbeta library was constructed. TCRdb analysed the PCR reads with MiXCR anew, one entry per CDR3 protein. The repertoire has some 240,000 distinct CDR3 sequences, approximately 9.9% of them found once; the top ten carry over 4.5%. The sample consisted of PBMCs from the stem cell graft donor, taken from the stem cell graft. The receptor set was obtained from a human donor who donated a stem cell graft to a child with SCID.

This clonotype came up many times. The CDR3 reads CSAPTSGGASEQFF. DNA for the CDR3: TGCAGTGCTCCAACTAGCGGGGGGGCCAGTGAGCAGTTCTTC. This chain joins TRBV20-1 and TRBJ2-1, with TRBD2 matching 13 bases. J gave up 9 bases and V 5 bases, and 7 bases lay outside the gene matches. Looked up from germline, CDR1 is DFQATT and CDR2 is SNEGSKA (reference sequence). The length of the CDR3 is 14 residues.

This clonotype has a count of ten or more. The chain recombines TRBV20-1 with TRBJ2-3; TRBD2 matches at 9 bases. CDR3 size: 17 residues. V gave up 0 bases and J gave up 1 base; unmatched junction bases: 8. The germline V gene has CDR1 DFQATT and CDR2 SNEGSKA (reference sequence). The CDR3 region has the DNA TGCAGTGCTAGAGATCGGGTTAGCGGGGGCGGCACAGATACGCAGTATTTT. It yields the protein CSARDRVSGGGTDTQYF.

The chain carries TRBV20-1 and TRBJ1-5; D may be TRBD1 (6 bases). CDR3 size: 17 residues. Trimming removed 2 bases at V and 3 bases at J, with 20 bases between. Germline lookup yields CDR1 DFQATT and CDR2 SNEGSKA (reference sequence). DNA for the CDR3: TGCAGTGCTAGACCCAATACAGGGTTAGAAGACAATCAGCCCCAGCATTTT. The encoded protein is CSARPNTGLEDNQPQHF.

This clonotype appeared many times. The J gene is TRBJ2-5, the V gene TRBV24-1; D is perhaps TRBD1 or TRBD2 (5 bases each). V was pared by 4 bases and J by 3 bases, with 14 bases between. CDR3 size: 15 residues. In germline, CDR1 is KGHDR, CDR2 SFDVKD. The CDR3 DNA is TGTGCCACCAGTGACCCTGGGACGGACGAAGAGACCCAGTACTTC. This sequence encodes CATSDPGTDEETQYF.

This clonotype was observed at least ten times. This chain joins TRBV5-1 and TRBJ1-4; D may be TRBD1 (6 bases). The ends were cut back, 4 bases at V and 4 bases at J, with 11 bases in the middle. CDR1 is SGHRS and CDR2 is YFSETQ in the germline V gene. The CDR3 consists of 14 residues. The chain's CDR3 is CASSRTVDNEKLFF. CDR3 coding DNA: TGCGCCAGCAGCCGGACAGTAGATAATGAAAAACTGTTTTTT. Supplemented by reference TRBV5-1 and TRBJ1-4, the full variable domain reads KAGVTQTPRYLIKTRGQQVTLSCSPISGHRSVSWYQQTPGQGLQFLFEYFSETQRNKGNFPGRFSGRQFSNSRSEMNVSTLELGDSALYLCASSRTVDNEKLFFGSGTQLSVL.

The sample holds many counts of this clonotype. The chain has TRBV12-3 or TRBV12-4 and TRBJ1-5; D not resolved. The CDR3 spans 15 residues. The ends were cut back, 7 bases at V and 5 bases at J, with 18 bases in the middle. This chain's CDR3 is CASTREGGADQPQHF. In nucleotides, the CDR3 is TGTGCCAGCACCCGGGAGGGTGGCGCGGATCAGCCCCAGCATTTT.

This clonotype was counted at least ten times. The rearrangement uses TRBV7-8 and TRBJ1-2, with 7 bases that match TRBD1. In germline, CDR1 is SGHVS, CDR2 FQNEAQ. CDR3 length equals 13 residues. After removal of 8 bases from V and 0 bases from J, the junction contained 3 bases not matched to a gene. The CDR3 loop is CASQQGSNYGYTF. The CDR3 DNA reads TGTGCCAGCCAACAGGGGTCTAACTATGGCTACACCTTC. The full variable domain, completed using reference TRBV7-8 and TRBJ1-2, is GAGVSQSPRYKVAKRGQDVALRCDPISGHVSLFWYQQALGQGPEFLTYFQNEAQLDKSGLPSDRFFAERPEGSVSTLKIQRTQQEDSAVYLCASQQGSNYGYTFGSGTRLTVV.

This clonotype was counted ten times or more. The chain employs TRBV5-5 and TRBJ1-4, with 10 bases lining up with TRBD1. Unmatched junction bases numbered 3, after V lost 6 bases and J lost 7 bases. CDR1 and CDR2 (germline): SGHKS, YYEKEE (reference sequence). The CDR3 covers 13 residues. DNA of the CDR3: TGTGCCAGCAACAGACAGGGGGCTGAAAAACTGTTTTTT. This encodes CASNRQGAEKLFF.

This clonotype appeared many times. The chain has TRBV6-1 and TRBJ1-5, with 10 nucleotides matching TRBD1. This CDR3 comprises 15 residues. Germline V gene lookup returns CDR1 MNHNS and CDR2 SASEGT. V was pared by 4 bases and J by 5 bases, with 5 bases of the junction left unmatched. CDR3 coding DNA: TGTGCCAGCAGTGCGGACAGGGGGTCCGATCAGCCCCAGCATTTT. It codes for CASSADRGSDQPQHF.